This T cell receptor (beta chain) is from a study of neoadjuvant anti-PD-1 for oral cavity cancer. Study at large: Non-progressing patients received a fourth nivolumab dose near day 43, then surgery on days 50-56.

Study results and caveats: Each response group had just a few patients in TCR analyses. Post-nivolumab, blood T cell clonality was significantly elevated in non-responders.

As regards this clone: Its antigen is currently unknown.

Sequencing was performed with immunoSEQ multiplex PCR; in TCRdb, only in-frame clones are kept and a portion is missing. The sample holds about 39,000 clones, about three quarters seen once. Time point defined: after neoadjuvant nivolumab, at surgical resection. No culture or expansion preceded analysis of these blood cells. This CDR3 spans 16 amino acids. Germline V CDR1 and CDR2: SEHNR, FQNEAQ (reference sequence). V gave up 4 bases and J gave up 1 base; unmatched junction bases: 8. Here the sequenced sample was PBMCs, taken after nivolumab (anti-PD-1) treatment. The TCR comes from a person between 40 and 85 years old with oral cavity squamous cell carcinoma. The rearrangement joins TRBV7-9 to TRBJ2-3; 7 bases line up with TRBD1. The CDR3 sequence: CASSSTGIPRTDTQYF. Written as DNA, the CDR3 is TGTGCCAGCAGCTCGACAGGGATTCCTCGCACAGATACGCAGTATTTT.